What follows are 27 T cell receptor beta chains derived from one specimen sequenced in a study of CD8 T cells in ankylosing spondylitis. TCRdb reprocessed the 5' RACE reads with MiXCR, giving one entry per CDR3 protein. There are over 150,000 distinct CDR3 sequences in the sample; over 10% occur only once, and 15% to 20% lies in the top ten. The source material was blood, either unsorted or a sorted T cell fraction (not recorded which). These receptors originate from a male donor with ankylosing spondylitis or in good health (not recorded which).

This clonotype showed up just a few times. CDR3 bases: TGTGCTAGTGGTTTGGGCTCTACCTTCTTC. This gives the protein CASGLGSTFF. The chain links TRBV12-5 to TRBJ2-1, with D hard to call. This CDR3 is 10 amino acids long. From germline, CDR1 is LGHNT and CDR2 FRNRAP. Trimming shortened V by 1 base and J by 16 bases, and 8 bases separated the two germline ends.

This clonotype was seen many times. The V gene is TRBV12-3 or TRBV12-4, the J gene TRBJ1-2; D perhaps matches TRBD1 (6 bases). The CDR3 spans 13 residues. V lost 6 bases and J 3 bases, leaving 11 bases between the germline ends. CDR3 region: CASSLEGDYGYTF. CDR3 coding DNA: TGTGCCAGCAGCTTGGAGGGGGACTATGGCTACACCTTC.

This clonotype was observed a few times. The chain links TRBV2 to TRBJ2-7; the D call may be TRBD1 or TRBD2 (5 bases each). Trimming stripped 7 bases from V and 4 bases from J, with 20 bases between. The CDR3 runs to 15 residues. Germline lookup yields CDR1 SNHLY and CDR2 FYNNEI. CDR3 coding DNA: TGTGCCAGCAAGGAAGGGACGGCGGTCCTGTACGAGCAGTACTTC. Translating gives CASKEGTAVLYEQYF.

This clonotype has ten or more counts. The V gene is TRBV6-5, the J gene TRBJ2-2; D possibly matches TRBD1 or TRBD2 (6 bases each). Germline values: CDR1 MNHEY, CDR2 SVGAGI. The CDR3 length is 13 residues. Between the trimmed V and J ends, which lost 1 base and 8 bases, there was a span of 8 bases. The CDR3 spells CASSYWRGGELFF. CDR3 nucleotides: TGTGCCAGCAGTTACTGGAGGGGGGGGGAGCTGTTTTTT.

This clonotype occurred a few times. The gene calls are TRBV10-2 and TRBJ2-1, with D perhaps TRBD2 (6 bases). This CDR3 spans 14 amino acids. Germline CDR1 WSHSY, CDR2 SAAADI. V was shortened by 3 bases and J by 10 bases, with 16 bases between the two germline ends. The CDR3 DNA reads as TGCGCCAGCAGTGATACGGGAGCATCAGTAGAGCAGTTCTTC. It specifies CASSDTGASVEQFF.

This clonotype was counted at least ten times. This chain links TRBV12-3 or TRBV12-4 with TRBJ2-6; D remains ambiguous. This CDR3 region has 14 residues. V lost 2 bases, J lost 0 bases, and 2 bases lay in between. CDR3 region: CASSLNSGANVLTF. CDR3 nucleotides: TGTGCCAGCAGTTTAAACTCTGGGGCCAACGTCCTGACTTTC.

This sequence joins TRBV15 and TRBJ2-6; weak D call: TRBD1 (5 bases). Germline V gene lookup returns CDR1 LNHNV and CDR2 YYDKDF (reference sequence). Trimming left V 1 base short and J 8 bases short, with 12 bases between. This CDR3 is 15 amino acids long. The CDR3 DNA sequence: TGTGCCACCAGCAGAGTGCCAGGGCAAACCAACGTCCTGACTTTC. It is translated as CATSRVPGQTNVLTF. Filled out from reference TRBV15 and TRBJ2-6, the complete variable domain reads DAMVIQNPRYQVTQFGKPVTLSCSQTLNHNVMYWYQQKSSQAPKLLFHYYDKDFNNEADTPDNFQSRRPNTSFCFLDIRSPGLGDTAMYLCATSRVPGQTNVLTFGAGSRLTVL.

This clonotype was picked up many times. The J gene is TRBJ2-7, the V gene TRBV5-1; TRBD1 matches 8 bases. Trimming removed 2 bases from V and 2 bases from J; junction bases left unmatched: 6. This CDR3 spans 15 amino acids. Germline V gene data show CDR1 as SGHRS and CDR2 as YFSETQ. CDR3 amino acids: CASSFRGQGPYEQYF. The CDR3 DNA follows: TGCGCCAGCAGCTTCCGAGGACAGGGTCCCTACGAGCAGTACTTC.

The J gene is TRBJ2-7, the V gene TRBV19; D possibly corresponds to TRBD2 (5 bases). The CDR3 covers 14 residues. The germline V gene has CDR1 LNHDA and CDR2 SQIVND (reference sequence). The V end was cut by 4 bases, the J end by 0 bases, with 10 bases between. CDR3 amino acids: CASSSGSSSYEQYF. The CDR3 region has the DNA TGTGCCAGTAGTAGCGGGTCGAGCTCCTACGAGCAGTACTTC. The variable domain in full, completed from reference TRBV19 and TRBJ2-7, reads DGGITQSPKYLFRKEGQNVTLSCEQNLNHDAMYWYRQDPGQGLRLIYYSQIVNDFQKGDIAEGYSVSREKKESFPLTVTSAQKNPTAFYLCASSSGSSSYEQYFGPGTRLTVT.

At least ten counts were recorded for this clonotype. In DNA, the CDR3 is TGTGCCATCAGTGACTCTAGCGGGGGGGCGGAAGATACGCAGTATTTT. It codes for CAISDSSGGAEDTQYF. V usage is TRBV10-3 and J usage is TRBJ2-3; TRBD2 matches at 12 bases. The germline gives CDR1 ENHRY, CDR2 SYGVKD. V lost 3 bases, J lost 5 bases, and 6 bases stayed unmatched. The CDR3 is 16 residues long.

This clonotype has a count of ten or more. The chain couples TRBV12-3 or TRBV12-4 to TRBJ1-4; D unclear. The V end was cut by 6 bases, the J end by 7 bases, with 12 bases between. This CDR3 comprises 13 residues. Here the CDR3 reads CASSGGQPEKLFF. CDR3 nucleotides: TGTGCCAGCAGCGGTGGGCAGCCTGAAAAACTGTTTTTT.

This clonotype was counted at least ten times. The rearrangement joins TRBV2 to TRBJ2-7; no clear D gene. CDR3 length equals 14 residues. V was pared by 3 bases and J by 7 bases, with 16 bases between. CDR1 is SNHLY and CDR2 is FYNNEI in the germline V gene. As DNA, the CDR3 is TGTGCCAGCAGTGATTTGTCTATTACGACGGAGCAGTACTTC. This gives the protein CASSDLSITTEQYF.

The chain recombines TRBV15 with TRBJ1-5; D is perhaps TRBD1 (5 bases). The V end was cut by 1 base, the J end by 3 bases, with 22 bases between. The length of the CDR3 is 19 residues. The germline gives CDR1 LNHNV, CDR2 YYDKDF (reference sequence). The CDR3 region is CATSRGPGPLGGDNQPQHF. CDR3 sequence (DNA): TGTGCCACCAGCAGAGGCCCGGGACCGCTCGGGGGGGACAATCAGCCCCAGCATTTT.

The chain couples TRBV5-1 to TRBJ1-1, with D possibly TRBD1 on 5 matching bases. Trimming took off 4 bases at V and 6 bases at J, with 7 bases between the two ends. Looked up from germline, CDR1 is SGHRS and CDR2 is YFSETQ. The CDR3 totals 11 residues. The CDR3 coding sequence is TGCGCCAGCAGCGGGGGACCTGAAGCTTTCTTT. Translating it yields CASSGGPEAFF. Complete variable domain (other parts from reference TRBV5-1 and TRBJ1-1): KAGVTQTPRYLIKTRGQQVTLSCSPISGHRSVSWYQQTPGQGLQFLFEYFSETQRNKGNFPGRFSGRQFSNSRSEMNVSTLELGDSALYLCASSGGPEAFFGQGTRLTVV.

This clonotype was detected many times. The CDR3 region is CASTAGLRPTDTQYF. The CDR3 DNA reads as TGCGCCAGCACGGCGGGGCTTAGACCCACAGATACGCAGTATTTT. The rearrangement joins TRBV10-1 to TRBJ2-3, with D possibly TRBD2 on 6 matching bases. Trimming took 7 bases from V and 2 from J, leaving 16 bases between them. The CDR3 sequence is 15 residues long. Germline values: CDR1 WNHNN, CDR2 SYGVQD (reference sequence).

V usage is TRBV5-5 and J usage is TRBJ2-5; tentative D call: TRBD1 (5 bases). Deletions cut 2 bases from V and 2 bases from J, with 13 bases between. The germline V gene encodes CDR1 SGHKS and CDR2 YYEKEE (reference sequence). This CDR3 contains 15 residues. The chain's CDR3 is CASSFDWPGQETQYF. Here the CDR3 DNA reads TGTGCCAGCAGCTTCGACTGGCCAGGGCAAGAGACCCAGTACTTC.

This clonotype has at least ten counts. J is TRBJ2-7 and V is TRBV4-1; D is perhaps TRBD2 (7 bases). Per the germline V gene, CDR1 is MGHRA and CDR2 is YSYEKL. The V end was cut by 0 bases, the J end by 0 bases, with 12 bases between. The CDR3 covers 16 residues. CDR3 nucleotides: TGCGCCAGCAGCCAAGATGAAGGGGGGGGCTCCTACGAGCAGTACTTC. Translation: CASSQDEGGGSYEQYF.

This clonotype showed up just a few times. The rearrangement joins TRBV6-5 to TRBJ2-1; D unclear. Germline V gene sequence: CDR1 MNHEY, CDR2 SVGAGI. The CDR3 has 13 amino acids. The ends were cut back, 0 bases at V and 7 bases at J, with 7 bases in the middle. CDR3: CASSYSQSNEQFF. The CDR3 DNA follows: TGTGCCAGCAGTTACTCTCAGTCAAATGAGCAGTTCTTC.

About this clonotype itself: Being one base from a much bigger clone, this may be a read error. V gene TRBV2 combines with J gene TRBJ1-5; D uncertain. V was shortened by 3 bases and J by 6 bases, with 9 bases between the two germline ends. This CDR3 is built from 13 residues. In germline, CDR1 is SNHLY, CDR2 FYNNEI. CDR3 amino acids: CASSEWQSQPQHF. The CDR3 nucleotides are TGTGCCAGCAGTGAGTGGCAGAGTCAGCCCCAGCATTTT.

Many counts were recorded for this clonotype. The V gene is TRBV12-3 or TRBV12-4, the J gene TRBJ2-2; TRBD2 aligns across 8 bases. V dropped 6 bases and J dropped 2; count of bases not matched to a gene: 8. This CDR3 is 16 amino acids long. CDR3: CASSPIAGLNTGELFF. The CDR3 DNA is TGTGCCAGCAGCCCAATAGCGGGGCTCAACACCGGGGAGCTGTTTTTT.

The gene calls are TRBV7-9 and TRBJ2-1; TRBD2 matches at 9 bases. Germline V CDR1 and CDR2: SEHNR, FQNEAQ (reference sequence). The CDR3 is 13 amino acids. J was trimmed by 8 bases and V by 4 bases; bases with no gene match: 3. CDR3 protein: CASSSGLAYEQFF. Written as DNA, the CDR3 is TGTGCCAGCAGCTCGGGACTAGCCTATGAGCAGTTCTTC. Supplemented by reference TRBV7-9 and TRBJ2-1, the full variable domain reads DTGVSQNPRHKITKRGQNVTFRCDPISEHNRLYWYRQTLGQGPEFLTYFQNEAQLEKSRLLSDRFSAERPKGSFSTLEIQRTEQGDSAMYLCASSSGLAYEQFFGPGTRLTVL.

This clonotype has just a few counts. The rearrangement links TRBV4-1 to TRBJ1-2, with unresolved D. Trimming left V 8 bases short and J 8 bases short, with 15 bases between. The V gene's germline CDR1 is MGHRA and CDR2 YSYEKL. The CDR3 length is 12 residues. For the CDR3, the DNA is TGCGCCAGCCAAGATGGCACCTTCGGCTACACCTTC. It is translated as CASQDGTFGYTF.

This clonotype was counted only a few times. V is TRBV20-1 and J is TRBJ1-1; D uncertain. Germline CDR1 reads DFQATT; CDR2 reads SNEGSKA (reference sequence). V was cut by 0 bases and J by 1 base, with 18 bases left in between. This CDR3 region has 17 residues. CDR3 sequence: CSARDGRVQARNTEAFF. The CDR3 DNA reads TGCAGTGCTAGAGACGGGAGGGTCCAGGCCCGGAACACTGAAGCTTTCTTT.

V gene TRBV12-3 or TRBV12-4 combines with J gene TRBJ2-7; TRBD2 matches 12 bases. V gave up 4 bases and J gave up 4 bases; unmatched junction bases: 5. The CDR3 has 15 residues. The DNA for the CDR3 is TGTGCCAGCAGTTCGACTAGCGGGAGACTGTACGAGCAGTACTTC. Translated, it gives CASSSTSGRLYEQYF.

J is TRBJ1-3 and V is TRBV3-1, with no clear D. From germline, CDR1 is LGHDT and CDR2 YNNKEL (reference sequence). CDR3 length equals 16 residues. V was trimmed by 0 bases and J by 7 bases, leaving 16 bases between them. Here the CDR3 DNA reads TGTGCCAGCAGCCAAGAACCGAAAATCCACGGGAACACCATATATTTT. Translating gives CASSQEPKIHGNTIYF.

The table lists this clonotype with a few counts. The CDR3 reads CALERAGNTEAFF. In DNA, the CDR3 is TGTGCCCTGGAGAGGGCAGGGAACACTGAAGCTTTCTTT. V usage is TRBV30 and J usage is TRBJ1-1; D uncertain. This CDR3 is 13 amino acids long. CDR1 is GTSNPN and CDR2 is SVGIG in the germline V gene (reference sequence). V shed 8 bases and J shed 1 base, with 14 bases lying between them.

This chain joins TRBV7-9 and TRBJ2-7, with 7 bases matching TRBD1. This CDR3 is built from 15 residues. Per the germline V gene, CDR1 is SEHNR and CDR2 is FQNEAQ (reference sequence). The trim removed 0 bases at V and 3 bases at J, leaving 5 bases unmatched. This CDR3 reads CASSLAGQRFYEQYF. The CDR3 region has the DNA TGTGCCAGCAGCTTAGCGGGACAGAGGTTCTACGAGCAGTACTTC.